The rows below give T cell receptor beta chains drawn from one sample of a study of human T cells and chemical hapten exposure. In TCRdb, the RACE reads were re-called with MiXCR into one record per CDR3 protein. Of roughly 84,000 distinct CDR3 sequences listed, about 10% are singletons. The material sequenced was whole blood, taken in connection with sensitization to the hapten diphenylcyclopropenone (DPC). These receptor sequences come from a woman in her fifties or sixties with alopecia areata. Some clones in this sample may be carry-over from other donors' samples. CDR3s include the opening cysteine and the closing phenylalanine or tryptophan. The order of the fields is D gene, J gene, V gene, clone size, CDR3 protein, CDR3 DNA. The D gene is left open where the match is weak. Clone sizes are given selectively: once, few, many, or a class where the clone is expanded.

D gene: .
J gene: TRBJ2-3
V gene: TRBV7-2
clone size: many
CDR3 protein: CASSLDSSADTQYF
CDR3 DNA: TGTGCCAGCAGCTTAGACTCTAGCGCGGATACGCAGTATTTT

D gene: .
J gene: TRBJ1-2
V gene: TRBV29-1
clone size: .
CDR3 protein: CSVSAIYGYTF
CDR3 DNA: TGCAGCGTTTCCGCAATCTATGGCTACACCTTC

D gene: .
J gene: TRBJ2-7
V gene: TRBV3-1
clone size: many
CDR3 protein: CASSQAGVSYEQYF
CDR3 DNA: TGTGCCAGCAGCCAAGCGGGGGTGTCCTACGAGCAGTACTTC

D gene: .
J gene: TRBJ1-1
V gene: TRBV12-3/TRBV12-4
clone size: few
CDR3 protein: CASSLGAPHFF
CDR3 DNA: TGTGCCAGCAGTTTAGGGGCGCCTCACTTCTTT

D gene: .
J gene: TRBJ1-2
V gene: TRBV10-3
clone size: few
CDR3 protein: CAISESGLQSGYTF
CDR3 DNA: TGTGCCATCAGTGAGTCGGGGTTGCAGTCCGGCTACACCTTC

D gene: .
J gene: TRBJ2-1
V gene: TRBV12-3/TRBV12-4
clone size: .
CDR3 protein: CASSSLRNEQFF
CDR3 DNA: TGTGCCAGCAGTTCACTCCGGAATGAGCAGTTCTTC

D gene: .
J gene: TRBJ1-6
V gene: TRBV9
clone size: few
CDR3 protein: CASSVEGNNSPLHF
CDR3 DNA: TGTGCCAGCAGCGTTGAAGGGAATAATTCACCCCTCCACTTT

D gene: .
J gene: TRBJ2-7
V gene: TRBV3-1
clone size: .
CDR3 protein: CASSQSERTEQYF
CDR3 DNA: TGTGCCAGCAGCCAATCGGAGAGAACCGAGCAGTACTTC

D gene: TRBD1
J gene: TRBJ1-6
V gene: TRBV5-4
clone size: .
CDR3 protein: CDSSRGQGISPLHF
CDR3 DNA: TGTGACAGCAGCCGCGGACAGGGTATTTCACCCCTCCACTTT

D gene: .
J gene: TRBJ2-7
V gene: TRBV28
clone size: many
CDR3 protein: CASRPPRSRDEQYF
CDR3 DNA: TGTGCCAGCAGACCGCCGCGGTCACGGGACGAGCAGTACTTC

D gene: .
J gene: TRBJ2-7
V gene: TRBV7-8
clone size: .
CDR3 protein: CASSLAWRDGYEQYF
CDR3 DNA: TGTGCCAGCAGCTTAGCGTGGCGGGACGGGTACGAGCAGTACTTC

D gene: .
J gene: TRBJ2-6
V gene: TRBV6-5
clone size: many
CDR3 protein: CASSNAHRAGANVLTF
CDR3 DNA: TGTGCCAGCAGTAACGCCCATCGCGCTGGGGCCAACGTCCTGACTTTC

D gene: TRBD2
J gene: TRBJ2-7
V gene: TRBV4-1
clone size: few
CDR3 protein: CASSQRLAGGSSYEQYF
CDR3 DNA: TGCGCCAGCAGCCAACGGTTGGCGGGGGGGAGCTCCTACGAGCAGTACTTC

D gene: TRBD1
J gene: TRBJ1-4
V gene: TRBV6-6
clone size: few
CDR3 protein: CASSYGQGEEKLFF
CDR3 DNA: TGTGCCAGCAGTTACGGACAGGGAGAGGAAAAACTGTTTTTT

D gene: .
J gene: TRBJ2-2
V gene: TRBV4-2
clone size: few
CDR3 protein: CASSRTESANTGELFF
CDR3 DNA: TGTGCCAGCAGCCGGACCGAGAGTGCGAACACCGGGGAGCTGTTTTTT

D gene: TRBD1
J gene: TRBJ1-6
V gene: TRBV18
clone size: .
CDR3 protein: CASSPETGGNSPLHF
CDR3 DNA: TGTGCCAGCTCACCTGAGACAGGGGGAAATTCACCCCTCCACTTT

D gene: TRBD1
J gene: TRBJ1-6
V gene: TRBV18
clone size: .
CDR3 protein: CASSARQGYNSPLHF
CDR3 DNA: TGTGCCAGCTCAGCCCGACAGGGCTATAATTCACCCCTCCACTTT

D gene: .
J gene: TRBJ1-2
V gene: TRBV24-1
clone size: few
CDR3 protein: CATSDSGIRYGYTF
CDR3 DNA: TGTGCCACCAGTGATTCAGGGATTCGCTATGGCTACACCTTC

D gene: .
J gene: TRBJ2-2
V gene: TRBV4-3
clone size: few
CDR3 protein: CASSQETGNTGELFF
CDR3 DNA: TGCGCCAGCAGCCAAGAGACAGGGAACACCGGGGAGCTGTTTTTT

D gene: .
J gene: TRBJ1-1
V gene: TRBV29-1
clone size: few
CDR3 protein: CSVGTGTGTEAFF
CDR3 DNA: TGCAGCGTGGGAACCGGGACGGGAACTGAAGCTTTCTTT

D gene: TRBD1
J gene: TRBJ1-1
V gene: TRBV14
clone size: few
CDR3 protein: CASSQPHRGSTEAFF
CDR3 DNA: TGTGCCAGCAGCCAACCCCACAGGGGAAGCACTGAAGCTTTCTTT

D gene: .
J gene: TRBJ1-5
V gene: TRBV29-1
clone size: .
CDR3 protein: CSVGGHNQPQHF
CDR3 DNA: TGCAGCGTTGGGGGACATAATCAGCCCCAGCATTTT

D gene: .
J gene: TRBJ1-2
V gene: TRBV10-3
clone size: few
CDR3 protein: CAISEGQGYGYTF
CDR3 DNA: TGTGCCATCAGTGAGGGCCAGGGCTATGGCTACACCTTC

D gene: TRBD2
J gene: TRBJ2-3
V gene: TRBV7-2
clone size: .
CDR3 protein: CASSPRTSGYRTDTQYF
CDR3 DNA: TGTGCCAGCAGCCCTAGGACTAGCGGGTACCGCACAGATACGCAGTATTTT

D gene: .
J gene: TRBJ2-2
V gene: TRBV19
clone size: few
CDR3 protein: CASSGTSNTGELFF
CDR3 DNA: TGTGCCAGCTCCGGGACATCGAACACCGGGGAGCTGTTTTTT

D gene: TRBD2
J gene: TRBJ2-7
V gene: TRBV28
clone size: .
CDR3 protein: CASRGSGYEQYF
CDR3 DNA: TGTGCCAGCAGGGGTAGCGGGTACGAGCAGTACTTC

D gene: TRBD1
J gene: TRBJ1-1
V gene: TRBV27
clone size: many
CDR3 protein: CASSLRTGRWAEAFF
CDR3 DNA: TGTGCCAGCAGTTTGAGGACAGGGAGGTGGGCTGAAGCTTTCTTT

D gene: TRBD1
J gene: TRBJ2-7
V gene: TRBV5-5
clone size: .
CDR3 protein: CASSLQGAMVYEQYF
CDR3 DNA: TGTGCCAGCAGCTTACAGGGGGCGATGGTCTACGAGCAGTACTTC

D gene: .
J gene: TRBJ1-6
V gene: TRBV7-9
clone size: many
CDR3 protein: CASSSAGTSNSPLHF
CDR3 DNA: TGTGCCAGCAGCTCTGCCGGGACAAGCAATTCACCCCTCCACTTT

D gene: TRBD2
J gene: TRBJ2-4
V gene: TRBV20-1
clone size: .
CDR3 protein: CSALAGGAVKNIQYF
CDR3 DNA: TGCAGTGCGCTAGCGGGAGGGGCCGTCAAAAACATTCAGTACTTC

D gene: .
J gene: TRBJ1-1
V gene: TRBV3-1
clone size: many
CDR3 protein: CASSQGRWTEAFF
CDR3 DNA: TGTGCCAGCAGCCAAGGCAGATGGACTGAAGCTTTCTTT

D gene: .
J gene: TRBJ2-1
V gene: TRBV5-1
clone size: few
CDR3 protein: CASSLDSQGFSYNEQFF
CDR3 DNA: TGCGCCAGCAGCTTGGATAGTCAGGGTTTCTCCTACAATGAGCAGTTCTTC

D gene: TRBD1
J gene: TRBJ2-7
V gene: TRBV12-3/TRBV12-4
clone size: few
CDR3 protein: CASSDRTGISYEQYF
CDR3 DNA: TGTGCCAGCAGTGATCGGACAGGGATCTCCTACGAGCAGTACTTC

D gene: TRBD2
J gene: TRBJ2-5
V gene: TRBV30
clone size: .
CDR3 protein: CAWSPRFSGRKETQYF
CDR3 DNA: TGTGCCTGGAGTCCTCGGTTTAGCGGGAGAAAAGAGACCCAGTACTTC

D gene: .
J gene: TRBJ2-6
V gene: TRBV11-2
clone size: few
CDR3 protein: CASSTPGANVLTF
CDR3 DNA: TGTGCCAGCAGTACACCTGGGGCCAACGTCCTGACTTTC

D gene: TRBD1
J gene: TRBJ2-6
V gene: TRBV9
clone size: few
CDR3 protein: CASSPRTGGDSGANVLTF
CDR3 DNA: TGTGCCAGCAGCCCTCGGACAGGGGGCGACTCTGGGGCCAACGTCCTGACTTTC

D gene: .
J gene: TRBJ1-2
V gene: TRBV18
clone size: many
CDR3 protein: CASSARDKNDYGYTF
CDR3 DNA: TGTGCCAGCTCGGCTAGGGACAAAAACGACTATGGCTACACCTTC

D gene: TRBD2
J gene: TRBJ2-1
V gene: TRBV7-9
clone size: many
CDR3 protein: CASSRGLAGRNEQFF
CDR3 DNA: TGTGCCAGCAGCCGTGGACTAGCGGGACGGAATGAGCAGTTCTTC

D gene: TRBD1
J gene: TRBJ2-1
V gene: TRBV28
clone size: many
CDR3 protein: CASSSGGTSYNEQFF
CDR3 DNA: TGTGCCAGCAGCTCAGGGGGTACCTCCTACAATGAGCAGTTCTTC

D gene: TRBD1
J gene: TRBJ1-5
V gene: TRBV7-8
clone size: many
CDR3 protein: CASSYPGQGAGQPQHF
CDR3 DNA: TGTGCCAGCAGCTACCCGGGACAGGGGGCGGGACAGCCCCAGCATTTT

D gene: .
J gene: TRBJ2-1
V gene: TRBV5-4
clone size: .
CDR3 protein: CASSFRRNNEQFF
CDR3 DNA: TGTGCCAGCAGCTTTAGGAGGAACAATGAGCAGTTCTTC

D gene: .
J gene: TRBJ2-7
V gene: TRBV15
clone size: .
CDR3 protein: CATESSFSYEQYF
CDR3 DNA: TGTGCCACCGAGTCTAGCTTCTCCTACGAGCAGTACTTC

D gene: TRBD2
J gene: TRBJ2-2
V gene: TRBV5-4
clone size: .
CDR3 protein: CASSFRTSGNTGELFF
CDR3 DNA: TGTGCCAGCAGCTTTAGGACTAGCGGCAACACCGGGGAGCTGTTTTTT

D gene: TRBD1
J gene: TRBJ1-6
V gene: TRBV12-3/TRBV12-4
clone size: many
CDR3 protein: CASMGTGLSSPLHF
CDR3 DNA: TGTGCCAGCATGGGGACAGGGCTGAGTTCACCCCTCCACTTT

D gene: .
J gene: TRBJ1-5
V gene: TRBV5-1
clone size: few
CDR3 protein: CASSLLGIDSNQPQHF
CDR3 DNA: TGCGCCAGCAGCTTGTTGGGGATCGACAGCAATCAGCCCCAGCATTTT

D gene: TRBD1
J gene: TRBJ2-7
V gene: TRBV5-4
clone size: few
CDR3 protein: CASSFRGPTYEQYF
CDR3 DNA: TGTGCCAGCAGCTTCAGGGGGCCCACCTACGAGCAGTACTTC

D gene: TRBD1
J gene: TRBJ1-5
V gene: TRBV20-1
clone size: .
CDR3 protein: CSASLGGRGRNQPQHF
CDR3 DNA: TGCAGTGCTAGCCTAGGCGGCAGGGGGAGAAATCAGCCCCAGCATTTT

D gene: .
J gene: TRBJ2-7
V gene: TRBV29-1
clone size: many
CDR3 protein: CSVDFGNYEQYF
CDR3 DNA: TGCAGCGTTGACTTTGGGAACTACGAGCAGTACTTC

D gene: .
J gene: TRBJ1-1
V gene: TRBV7-8
clone size: many
CDR3 protein: CASSSPRGPSMNTEAFF
CDR3 DNA: TGTGCCAGCAGCTCTCCAAGGGGCCCGAGTATGAACACTGAAGCTTTCTTT

D gene: .
J gene: TRBJ2-7
V gene: TRBV6-2/TRBV6-3
clone size: many
CDR3 protein: CASSYSPGLSYEQYF
CDR3 DNA: TGTGCCAGCAGTTACTCGCCAGGACTCTCCTACGAGCAGTACTTC